A single sample is the source of the 6 T cell receptor beta chains below, sequenced in a study of early T cells in non-severe SARS-CoV-2 infection. MiXCR, applied by TCRdb to the 5' RACE reads, yields one record per CDR3 protein. The data hold nearly 95,000 distinct CDR3 sequences, with 16% observed a single time. Sequences were derived from whole blood, sampled at baseline. The receptors were sampled from an adult who was a healthcare worker with PCR-confirmed SARS-CoV-2 infection or an uninfected control (not recorded which).

A few counts support this clonotype. The J gene is TRBJ2-2, the V gene TRBV20-1; D ambiguous. V lost 0 bases and J lost 4, with 12 bases in between. The CDR3 sequence is 15 residues long. Germline loops: CDR1 DFQATT, CDR2 SNEGSKA (reference sequence). For the CDR3, the DNA is TGCAGTGCTAGAGACCCCCGACTTGGCACCGGGGAGCTGTTTTTT. It is translated as CSARDPRLGTGELFF.

The gene calls are TRBV12-3 or TRBV12-4 and TRBJ2-7; D unresolved. Trimming removed 3 bases from V and 3 bases from J, with 9 bases in between. CDR3 length equals 13 residues. In nucleotides, the CDR3 is TGTGCCAGCAGTTTCCCCCCCCACTACGAGCAGTACTTC. Encoded protein: CASSFPPHYEQYF.

V is TRBV12-3 or TRBV12-4 and J is TRBJ1-1; 7 nucleotides line up with TRBD1. The CDR3 extends over 15 amino acids. J gave up 0 bases and V 6 bases, and 7 bases lay outside the gene matches. Here the CDR3 reads CASRGGVVMNTEAFF. The CDR3 DNA reads TGTGCCAGCAGAGGGGGCGTCGTTATGAACACTGAAGCTTTCTTT.

This clonotype was observed many times. V is TRBV20-1 and J is TRBJ2-5; 9 bases match TRBD1. V trimming: 0 bases; J trimming: 7 bases; junction bases outside the gene matches: 6. CDR1 and CDR2 from the germline V gene are DFQATT and SNEGSKA (reference sequence). This CDR3 has 14 residues. CDR3 nucleotides: TGCAGTGCTAGAGATTCGGAGACAGGGGGGACCCAGTACTTC. Its protein product is CSARDSETGGTQYF.

This clonotype was observed at least ten times. CDR3 amino acids: CASSQVSGYEQYF. DNA of the CDR3: TGTGCCAGCAGCCAAGTGTCGGGCTACGAGCAGTACTTC. The chain recombines TRBV3-1 with TRBJ2-7; the D is unclear. Looked up from germline, CDR1 is LGHDT and CDR2 is YNNKEL (reference sequence). V gave up 1 base and J gave up 3 bases, with 7 bases separating them. This CDR3 spans 13 amino acids.

The genes are TRBV28 and TRBJ1-3; possible D gene TRBD1, 6 bases. Trimming cost V 2 bases and J 4 bases, with 12 bases left between them. Germline lookup yields CDR1 MDHEN and CDR2 SYDVKM. The CDR3 has 15 residues. The CDR3 region has the DNA TGTGCCAGCAGTTTACCCAGGGGAGTCGGAAACACCATATATTTT. Its protein is CASSLPRGVGNTIYF. Full variable domain (remainder filled in from reference TRBV28 and TRBJ1-3): DVKVTQSSRYLVKRTGEKVFLECVQDMDHENMFWYRQDPGLGLRLIYFSYDVKMKEKGDIPEGYSVSREKKERFSLILESASTNQTSMYLCASSLPRGVGNTIYFGEGSWLTVV.